The following is a TCR beta chain sequence with its context. Profiling relied on immunoSEQ multiplex PCR, and the TCRdb table lists in-frame clones only, not all of them. This table holds about 97,000 clones, around 80% found once. Germline assignment: CDR1 MNHNY and CDR2 SVGAGI (reference sequence). Trimming took 7 bases from V and 2 from J; bases not matched to a gene: 7. CDR3 size: 14 residues. Autologous stem cell transplantation was followed by relapse in every patient, and brentuximab vedotin exposure varied. This entry comes from a study of PD-1 blockade in classical Hodgkin lymphoma. This material consisted of peripheral blood mononuclear cells (PBMCs), taken at baseline. The chain recombines TRBV6-6 with TRBJ2-5; 7 bases match TRBD1. The clonotype originates from a human donor with classical Hodgkin lymphoma. The CDR3 protein is CASKPTGQQETQYF. The CDR3 coding sequence is TGTGCCAGCAAACCGACAGGGCAACAAGAGACCCAGTACTTC.